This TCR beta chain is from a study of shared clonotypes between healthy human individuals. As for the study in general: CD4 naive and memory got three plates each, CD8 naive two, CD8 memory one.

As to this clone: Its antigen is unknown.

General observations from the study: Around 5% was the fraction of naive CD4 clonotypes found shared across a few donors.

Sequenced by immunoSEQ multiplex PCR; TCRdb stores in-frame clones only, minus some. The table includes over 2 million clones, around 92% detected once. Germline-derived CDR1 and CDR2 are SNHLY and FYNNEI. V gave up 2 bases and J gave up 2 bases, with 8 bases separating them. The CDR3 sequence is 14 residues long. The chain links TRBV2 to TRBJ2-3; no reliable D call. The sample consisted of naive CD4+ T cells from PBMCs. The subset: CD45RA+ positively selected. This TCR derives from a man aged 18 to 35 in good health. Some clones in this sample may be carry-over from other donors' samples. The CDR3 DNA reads TGTGCCAGCAGTGAATACATAATCACAGATACGCAGTATTTT. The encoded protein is CASSEYIITDTQYF.